Reported below is one T cell receptor (beta chain). The CDR3 is made up of 16 amino acids. CDR1 and CDR2 from the germline V gene are LGHNA and YSLEER. V was cut by 2 bases and J by 3 bases, with 13 bases left in between. The sample belongs to a study of shared clonotypes between healthy human individuals. Study summary: The donor group consisted of a couple of women and three men, aged 18 to 49.

Each cell subset's genomic DNA was divided evenly among several immunoSEQ plates. Roughly 30,000 T cell genomes (about 0.3 ug DNA) went into each PBMC replicate. Sequenced by immunoSEQ multiplex PCR; TCRdb stores in-frame clones only, minus some. Of about 470,000 clones listed, around 79% were seen once; the top ten hold roughly an eighth. The sequencing input was PBMCs. The source is a woman between 40 and 55 years old in good health. Some clones in this sample may be carry-over from other donors' samples. This chain uses TRBV4-3 with TRBJ1-4; possible D gene TRBD1, 5 bases. CDR3 protein: CASSQIRGAANEKLFF. DNA for the CDR3: TGCGCCAGCAGCCAAATTAGGGGCGCCGCTAATGAAAAACTGTTTTTT.